These T cell receptor beta chains were read from a single sample in a study of blood T cell repertoires in COVID-19. Measured with immunoSEQ multiplex PCR; TCRdb has only the in-frame clones, and not every one. The repertoire holds around 370,000 clones, 90% to 95% seen once, with roughly 3.3% in the top ten. Sequenced material: peripheral blood. The receptors stem from a woman aged 18-29 years who had recovered from COVID-19. The CDR3 runs from the conserved cysteine through the conserved F or W. The D gene is left open where the match is weak. Rows give clone size only sometimes, using once, few, many, or a class for an expanded clone.

j_call: TRBJ1-5
d_call: NA
v_call: TRBV19
clone_size: NA
cdr3_aa: CASSIPAGQPQHF
cdr3_nt: TGTGCCAGTAGTATACCAGCAGGGCAGCCCCAGCATTTT

j_call: TRBJ1-6
d_call: TRBD1
v_call: TRBV6-2/TRBV6-3
clone_size: once
cdr3_aa: CASSSGTGGANSPLHF
cdr3_nt: TGTGCCAGCAGTTCGGGGACAGGGGGCGCGAATTCACCCCTCCACTTT

j_call: TRBJ1-2
d_call: NA
v_call: TRBV19
clone_size: NA
cdr3_aa: CASSSGQPLYGYTF
cdr3_nt: TGTGCCAGTAGTTCCGGACAGCCCCTCTATGGCTACACCTTC

j_call: TRBJ1-2
d_call: NA
v_call: TRBV9
clone_size: NA
cdr3_aa: CASSVVAGSNYGYTF
cdr3_nt: TGTGCCAGCAGCGTAGTTGCAGGTTCCAACTATGGCTACACCTTC

j_call: TRBJ2-3
d_call: TRBD2
v_call: TRBV19
clone_size: NA
cdr3_aa: CASSVGLAGIDTQYF
cdr3_nt: TGTGCCAGTAGTGTGGGACTAGCGGGAATAGATACGCAGTATTTT

j_call: TRBJ2-4
d_call: NA
v_call: TRBV27
clone_size: NA
cdr3_aa: CASRPGLAKNIQYF
cdr3_nt: TGTGCCAGTAGGCCGGGACTAGCCAAAAACATTCAGTACTTC

j_call: TRBJ1-2
d_call: TRBD1
v_call: TRBV5-6
clone_size: NA
cdr3_aa: CASTRADRGQDYGYTF
cdr3_nt: TGTGCCAGCACAAGAGCAGACAGGGGCCAAGACTATGGCTACACCTTC

j_call: TRBJ2-1
d_call: TRBD1
v_call: TRBV2
clone_size: NA
cdr3_aa: CATGQDVHEQFF
cdr3_nt: TGTGCCACCGGACAGGATGTCCATGAGCAGTTCTTC

j_call: TRBJ2-1
d_call: TRBD2
v_call: TRBV7-2
clone_size: NA
cdr3_aa: CASSSSSGADNEQFF
cdr3_nt: TGTGCCAGCAGCTCATCGAGCGGGGCCGACAATGAGCAGTTCTTC

j_call: TRBJ1-3
d_call: NA
v_call: TRBV7-2
clone_size: NA
cdr3_aa: CASSSLPAGNTIYF
cdr3_nt: TGTGCCAGCAGCTCCCTCCCAGCTGGAAACACCATATATTTT

j_call: TRBJ1-1
d_call: NA
v_call: TRBV25-1
clone_size: once
cdr3_aa: CASSTTDGGNVGTEAFF
cdr3_nt: TGTGCCAGCAGTACGACTGATGGGGGCAATGTTGGCACTGAAGCTTTCTTT

j_call: TRBJ1-1
d_call: NA
v_call: TRBV7-9
clone_size: once
cdr3_aa: CASSSRGNTEAFF
cdr3_nt: TGTGCCAGCAGCTCGCGGGGCAACACTGAAGCTTTCTTT

j_call: TRBJ2-6
d_call: NA
v_call: TRBV2
clone_size: NA
cdr3_aa: CASTAVTGANVLTF
cdr3_nt: TGTGCCAGCACCGCGGTGACGGGGGCCAACGTCCTGACTTTC

j_call: TRBJ1-1
d_call: NA
v_call: TRBV27
clone_size: NA
cdr3_aa: CASTSGSDTEAFF
cdr3_nt: TGTGCCAGCACCTCAGGGTCGGACACTGAAGCTTTCTTT

j_call: TRBJ2-5
d_call: NA
v_call: TRBV14
clone_size: NA
cdr3_aa: CASSNTAGQGTQYF
cdr3_nt: TGTGCCAGCAGCAATACGGCAGGGCAAGGGACCCAGTACTTC

j_call: TRBJ2-5
d_call: NA
v_call: TRBV3-1/TRBV3-2
clone_size: NA
cdr3_aa: CASSQLGEETQYF
cdr3_nt: TGTGCCAGCAGCCAGTTAGGAGAAGAGACCCAGTACTTC

j_call: TRBJ2-1
d_call: NA
v_call: TRBV7-2
clone_size: NA
cdr3_aa: CASSQGFPSYNEQFF
cdr3_nt: TGTGCCAGCAGCCAGGGGTTCCCCTCCTACAATGAGCAGTTCTTC

j_call: TRBJ2-1
d_call: NA
v_call: TRBV12-5
clone_size: NA
cdr3_aa: CASGDIQGVPYNEQFF
cdr3_nt: TGTGCTAGTGGTGATATACAGGGTGTGCCCTACAATGAGCAGTTCTTC

j_call: TRBJ1-1
d_call: NA
v_call: TRBV6-2/TRBV6-3
clone_size: NA
cdr3_aa: CASSYPRDTLNTEAFF
cdr3_nt: TGTGCCAGCAGTTACCCCCGGGACACATTGAACACTGAAGCTTTCTTT

j_call: TRBJ2-3
d_call: TRBD1
v_call: TRBV19
clone_size: NA
cdr3_aa: CASSRTGGGWKTDTQYF
cdr3_nt: TGTGCCAGTAGTAGAACAGGGGGAGGTTGGAAAACAGATACGCAGTATTTT

j_call: TRBJ2-1
d_call: TRBD2
v_call: TRBV7-9
clone_size: NA
cdr3_aa: CASSSSGIRSYNEQFF
cdr3_nt: TGTGCCAGCAGCTCTAGCGGGATACGCTCCTACAATGAGCAGTTCTTC

j_call: TRBJ1-2
d_call: NA
v_call: TRBV5-6
clone_size: NA
cdr3_aa: CASRGRGNYGYTF
cdr3_nt: TGTGCCAGCAGAGGGCGGGGGAACTATGGCTACACCTTC

j_call: TRBJ1-1
d_call: NA
v_call: TRBV9
clone_size: NA
cdr3_aa: CASSVGGQLEAFF
cdr3_nt: TGTGCCAGCAGCGTAGGGGGGCAGCTTGAAGCTTTCTTT

j_call: TRBJ1-1
d_call: TRBD1
v_call: TRBV15
clone_size: NA
cdr3_aa: CATSGTGDYTEAFF
cdr3_nt: TGTGCCACCAGCGGCACAGGGGACTACACTGAAGCTTTCTTT

j_call: TRBJ1-6
d_call: TRBD1
v_call: TRBV6-6
clone_size: NA
cdr3_aa: CASSYSGQGLNSPLHF
cdr3_nt: TGTGCCAGCAGTTACTCTGGACAGGGCCTTAATTCACCCCTCCACTTT

j_call: TRBJ1-2
d_call: NA
v_call: TRBV29-1
clone_size: once
cdr3_aa: CSGSTGTYGYTF
cdr3_nt: TGCAGCGGGAGTACAGGGACCTATGGCTACACCTTC

j_call: TRBJ1-1
d_call: NA
v_call: TRBV14
clone_size: once
cdr3_aa: CASSHRWGRNTEAFF
cdr3_nt: TGTGCCAGCAGCCATAGGTGGGGCCGAAACACTGAAGCTTTCTTT

j_call: TRBJ2-5
d_call: NA
v_call: TRBV6-1
clone_size: NA
cdr3_aa: CASSETGFGQETQYF
cdr3_nt: TGTGCCAGCAGTGAAACGGGGTTCGGGCAAGAGACCCAGTACTTC

j_call: TRBJ1-2
d_call: NA
v_call: TRBV20-1
clone_size: once
cdr3_aa: CSARGRGGYTF
cdr3_nt: TGCAGTGCTAGGGGGCGTGGTGGCTACACCTTC

j_call: TRBJ2-2
d_call: NA
v_call: TRBV4-3
clone_size: NA
cdr3_aa: CASSQDRETGELFF
cdr3_nt: TGCGCCAGCAGCCAGGACAGAGAAACCGGGGAGCTGTTTTTT

j_call: TRBJ2-3
d_call: NA
v_call: TRBV11-2
clone_size: NA
cdr3_aa: CASGGSTDTQYF
cdr3_nt: TGTGCCAGCGGCGGTAGCACAGATACGCAGTATTTT

j_call: TRBJ2-1
d_call: NA
v_call: TRBV15
clone_size: NA
cdr3_aa: CATSRPNPRNEQFF
cdr3_nt: TGTGCCACCAGCAGGCCCAATCCTAGAAACGAGCAGTTCTTC

j_call: TRBJ1-3
d_call: TRBD1
v_call: TRBV5-4
clone_size: NA
cdr3_aa: CASSLAPGQGTNTIYF
cdr3_nt: TGTGCCAGCAGCTTGGCACCGGGACAGGGAACTAACACCATATATTTT

j_call: TRBJ2-5
d_call: TRBD1
v_call: TRBV6-2/TRBV6-3
clone_size: NA
cdr3_aa: CASSSRDRTFQETQYF
cdr3_nt: TGTGCCAGCAGTAGCCGGGACAGGACCTTCCAAGAGACCCAGTACTTC

j_call: TRBJ1-1
d_call: NA
v_call: TRBV2
clone_size: few
cdr3_aa: CASSRQRMNTEAFF
cdr3_nt: TGTGCCAGCAGTAGACAGCGAATGAACACTGAAGCTTTCTTT

j_call: TRBJ2-3
d_call: TRBD1
v_call: TRBV5-6
clone_size: NA
cdr3_aa: CASSTRTGRRVADTQYF
cdr3_nt: TGTGCCAGCAGCACCCGGACAGGGCGAAGAGTTGCAGATACGCAGTATTTT

j_call: TRBJ1-1
d_call: NA
v_call: TRBV7-8
clone_size: NA
cdr3_aa: CASSFPGRLEAFF
cdr3_nt: TGTGCCAGCAGCTTCCCGGGAAGGCTTGAAGCTTTCTTT

j_call: TRBJ1-1
d_call: TRBD1
v_call: TRBV29-1
clone_size: NA
cdr3_aa: CSVRGTVNTEAFF
cdr3_nt: TGCAGCGTAAGGGGGACAGTGAACACTGAAGCTTTCTTT

j_call: TRBJ2-1
d_call: TRBD1
v_call: TRBV7-9
clone_size: NA
cdr3_aa: CASSIQGNRREQFF
cdr3_nt: TGTGCCAGCAGTATACAGGGGAATAGGCGTGAGCAGTTCTTC

j_call: TRBJ1-1
d_call: TRBD1
v_call: TRBV6-2/TRBV6-3
clone_size: NA
cdr3_aa: CASSYPRTGPTEAFF
cdr3_nt: TGTGCCAGCAGTTACCCACGGACAGGGCCCACTGAAGCTTTCTTT

j_call: TRBJ1-4
d_call: NA
v_call: TRBV7-9
clone_size: NA
cdr3_aa: CASSRYLPDSEKLFF
cdr3_nt: TGTGCCAGCAGCCGATACCTCCCCGACAGCGAAAAACTGTTTTTT

j_call: TRBJ2-1
d_call: NA
v_call: TRBV12-3/TRBV12-4
clone_size: NA
cdr3_aa: CASSFAARDEQFF
cdr3_nt: TGTGCCAGCAGTTTTGCCGCCCGGGATGAGCAGTTCTTC

j_call: TRBJ1-2
d_call: TRBD1
v_call: TRBV10-3
clone_size: once
cdr3_aa: CAIRLDRGPRIDGYTF
cdr3_nt: TGTGCCATCAGGCTGGACAGGGGGCCACGAATCGATGGCTACACCTTC

j_call: TRBJ1-2
d_call: TRBD1
v_call: TRBV7-7
clone_size: NA
cdr3_aa: CASSSSTRDRVDGYTF
cdr3_nt: TGTGCCAGCAGCTCCTCAACCCGAGACAGGGTCGATGGCTACACCTTC

j_call: TRBJ2-1
d_call: NA
v_call: TRBV4-3
clone_size: NA
cdr3_aa: CASSQEQAAEQFF
cdr3_nt: TGCGCCAGCAGCCAAGAACAGGCGGCTGAGCAGTTCTTC

j_call: TRBJ1-2
d_call: TRBD1
v_call: TRBV6-5
clone_size: NA
cdr3_aa: CASSSNTGGFYGYTF
cdr3_nt: TGTGCCAGCAGTTCCAACACAGGGGGATTCTATGGCTACACCTTC

j_call: TRBJ2-1
d_call: TRBD1
v_call: TRBV24-1
clone_size: NA
cdr3_aa: CATSDAGTGVYNEQFF
cdr3_nt: TGTGCCACCAGTGATGCCGGGACAGGGGTTTACAATGAGCAGTTCTTC

j_call: TRBJ2-2
d_call: NA
v_call: TRBV11-3
clone_size: NA
cdr3_aa: CASSLSGPVGGELFF
cdr3_nt: TGTGCCAGCAGCCTGAGCGGGCCCGTGGGCGGGGAGCTGTTTTTT

j_call: TRBJ2-3
d_call: TRBD2
v_call: TRBV5-1
clone_size: NA
cdr3_aa: CASSFLREDYTDTQYF
cdr3_nt: TGCGCCAGCAGCTTCCTGCGGGAGGATTACACAGATACGCAGTATTTT

j_call: TRBJ2-5
d_call: NA
v_call: TRBV11-3
clone_size: NA
cdr3_aa: CASSLVGGLETQYF
cdr3_nt: TGTGCCAGCAGCTTAGTAGGAGGTCTTGAGACCCAGTACTTC

j_call: TRBJ2-5
d_call: NA
v_call: TRBV21-1
clone_size: NA
cdr3_aa: CASSKGKRPSGRAIMETQYF
cdr3_nt: TGTGCCAGCAGCAAAGGAAAAAGGCCTAGCGGGAGGGCCATCATGGAGACCCAGTACTTC